The subject of this entry is one T cell receptor (beta chain). This clone was recorded only once. No antigen is known for it. The sample holds no much larger clone one base away, and base qualities are not on file. These data originate in a study of cytomegalovirus exposure and HLA in healthy donors (dated by TCRdb to the late 2010s). Context from the whole study: According to an earlier analysis of several hundred of the donors, some 180 million T cells yielded 90 million to 130 million unique TCR beta sequences and around 280 Gb of sequence data. An earlier analysis of 587 of the donors used high-throughput TCR beta sequencing to judge whether each TCR beta V gene segment behaved as functional or pseudogenic. Of the 300 to 450 genotyped donors, over 70% fell in the genetic ancestry cluster associated with self-reported Caucasian donors. In addition to the first cohort of 666 subjects, a separate validation cohort of around 110 different subjects was used. A later analysis re-analyzed previously published TCR beta repertoires from 500 to 700 donors and added high-resolution HLA genotyping to study TCR occurrence patterns. Rather than using new phenotypic data, the later analysis identified candidate immune exposures from TCR beta sequences and from how often those sequences occurred across donors. Donor age, sex, ethnicity and CMV serostatus were collected together with the repertoire data. The number of donors typed differed by locus, with about 620-630 for A, B, C, DRB1 and DQB1, about 500 for DQA1, 600 to 610 for DPA1, and approximately 470 for DPB1. The study aimed to test whether signatures of past pathogen exposure could be identified by cataloging public T cell receptors. On average, around 240,000 unique TCR beta nucleotide sequences were sequenced per donor among some 430 genotyped donors of the cohort, with around 19% of those sequences being non-productive. An early release that covered 500 to 800 HLA-typed donors contained about 290 gigabases of sequencing data and around 85 million unique TCR sequences. Roughly 5 DR-DQ haplotypes were handled as single units for association and clustering, since linkage in the cohort was strong. The study combined high-throughput TCR immunosequencing, statistical association of individual TCRs with disease status, and machine learning to predict cytomegalovirus infection status. HLA typing included class I and class II loci at four-digit resolution. Using immunosequencing, the study profiled T cell repertoires from approximately 700 subjects and related those repertoires to cytomegalovirus serostatus. All discovery cohort repertoires had been generated using a single sequencing platform. A later genetic analysis took genome-wide SNP genotypes for about three fifths of the 666 donors and used that subset as a discovery cohort. The full study reports these points: According to a later analysis, TCR association rates differed among HLA loci, with DRB1 alleles showing the most associated TCRs and HLA-C alleles showing the fewest. An association between a missense DCLRE1C variant and V-gene and J-gene trimming of TCR beta chains was found in a later genetic analysis and replicated in an independent cohort. According to a later analysis, most CMV-associated TCR beta chains appeared to be HLA-restricted, and the HLA associations seemed to be driven largely by CMV exposure. Sequencing depth was assumed to be roughly uniform across donors in the presence/absence analyses, though that assumption may not hold. According to a later genetic analysis, donors in an Asian-associated ancestry cluster had fewer N-insertions in productive TCRs than the approximately 700-donor mean. Linkage disequilibrium might explain the correlated functional status among segregating V segments, but an unknown experimental factor could not be excluded. In a later analysis, HLA-associated TCR beta chains showed more clonal expansion and lower generation probabilities than non-associated chains that were equally common. A cluster of highly shared sequence variants was judged likely to be a technical artifact of the sequencing pipeline. Some IMGT-functional V segments, including TRBV6-2 and TRBV6-3, could not be told apart with the 87-base-pair reads, so those segments were excluded. Most TCR sequences were seen in very few donors, while some public TCRs were found in many individuals. Only TCR beta chains were sequenced in this cohort, and the absence of alpha or paired-chain data limited detectable features. Strong co-occurrence of HLA alleles, especially DR and DQ, made assigning TCR associations to individual alleles difficult. A later analysis reported that several top co-occurrence clusters appeared linked to parvovirus B19, influenza, CMV and Epstein-Barr virus. An earlier analysis of approximately 540 of the donors showed that most TCR beta V segments appeared in productive rearrangements either about 87% or about 30% of the time, which broadly matched IMGT annotations. A further reported finding was that TCR beta sequences accurately predicted the HLA-A and HLA-B alleles for most subjects in the first cohort. According to the authors, the approach could potentially be generalized to other disease states and immunological phenotypes. The classifier was reported to diagnose cytomegalovirus status with high specificity and sensitivity in both the original cohort and the validation cohort. HLA typing was unavailable for some donors at each locus, so association tests used only the typed subset. In vitro tests confirmed that three of the cytomegalovirus-associated TCR beta chains recognize cytomegalovirus antigens. Because counts were too low, some 17 rarely observed V segments, including chromosome 9 orphons, were left out of the earlier analysis of about 500 of the donors. CMV serostatus was the only immune exposure information available for the cohort. A total of 150 to 200 TCR beta chains were listed by the study as associated with cytomegalovirus. Specific HLA alleles were associated with over 15,000 TCR beta sequences at a false discovery rate of 0.05 in a later analysis.

In total, approximately 610 healthy bone marrow donors made up the cohort. At the time of sampling, all cohort members were nominally healthy, though unrecorded immune exposures were likely present. The donor tested CMV seropositive, placing the donor among the roughly 300 seropositive members of the cohort. A peripheral blood sample was provided by each donor, and peripheral blood mononuclear cells were used for TCR beta sequencing. The Qiagen DNeasy Blood Extraction Kit was used to extract genomic DNA from the blood cell samples. CDR1 and CDR2, looked up from the germline V gene, are MNHEY and SVGAGI. Trimming costs V 0 bases and J 5 bases, and their ends lie 8 bases apart. Measured from the cysteine to the phenylalanine, the CDR3 is 13 residues long. The read is trimmed to its CDR3 DNA, 39 bases read in frame from base 1. Preparation of the library involved the immunoSEQ multiplex PCR assay. For the multiplex PCR, a mixture combining 60 forward primers for TCR Vbeta segments and 13 reverse primers for TCR Jbeta segments was used. Amplification of the CDR3 region of rearranged TCR beta genes was performed with a multiplex PCR assay on genomic DNA. The amplified TCR beta libraries were sequenced on the Illumina HiSeq System as 87-base-pair reads. The original methods were these. A later analysis counted around 72 million unique TCR beta chains across the 500 to 850 repertoires, and some 11 million of these chains were shared by at least two donors. Raw reads were error-corrected and collapsed into unique sequences by a nearest-neighbor algorithm in which closely related sequences were merged to remove PCR and sequencing errors. Alignment of CDR3 sequences to IMGT reference sequences was used to assign V, D and J gene segments. For a sequence to be retained, at least a six-nucleotide match to both a V gene segment and a J gene segment was required. Rearrangements were called productive when the CDR3 lacked stop codons and stayed in frame with V and J; all others were non-productive. CDR3 was defined by IMGT convention, running from the second conserved V-encoded cysteine to the conserved J-encoded phenylalanine. Sequences without an unambiguous match to a single V gene segment were excluded from the earlier analysis of about 600 of the donors. An earlier analysis of under 750 of the donors called V segments functional above 56.7% productive rearrangements and segregating when the between-donor standard deviation exceeded 5%. A statistical classification framework was built to diagnose cytomegalovirus status from the catalog of TCR beta chain sequences. V and J gene assignment, in a later analysis, came from comparing TCR nucleotide sequences with IMGT/GENE-DB human TR gene sequences. Using the TCRdist pipeline, a later analysis assigned CDR3 sequences along with most-parsimonious VDJ recombination scenarios. A later analysis defined each TCR beta chain by its CDR3 amino acid sequence plus V-gene family, and excluded reads lacking a unique V-gene family. A later analysis removed several hundred highly shared, low-generation-probability nucleotide sequences to deal with suspected cross-contamination and a sequencing artifact. In a later analysis, a clonal expansion index was calculated for each public chain from normalized within-repertoire ranks of inferred template counts. In a later analysis, generation probabilities were computed with a VDJ recombination model fitted to out-of-frame rearrangements, and the resulting probabilities were checked against IGoR. In a later analysis, hypergeometric tests were used to score TCR-TCR, TCR-HLA and TCR-CMV co-occurrence, with a repertoire-size bias correction applied to TCR pairs. In a later analysis, false discovery rates were estimated by permuting HLA or CMV assignments 20 times. In a later analysis, co-occurring TCRs were grouped using DBSCAN, with TCRdist sequence similarity added in when clustering inside HLA-allele-positive subsets. Repertoires with fewer than 30,000 or more than 120,000 public chains, plus five repertoires with anomalous nucleotide sharing, were excluded from co-occurrence clustering. TCRdb limited this immuneACCESS table to in-frame rearrangements with V and J called. A share of clones is missing; checked studies link under half to unresolved V genes, and the rest is unexplained. That table gives V, J and clone size, and the DNA gave D and trimming. The sample includes about 190,000 clones, with roughly 77% observed a single time. The ten largest clones take up 2.5% to 4% of the sample.

Here the chain combines TRBV6-5 and TRBJ2-7; the D gene remains uncertain. The clonotype was recovered from a woman aged 30 to 39 in good health and CMV-seropositive. Sequenced sample: PBMCs. The CDR3 reads as follows: CASSYSITNEQYF. The DNA sequence is given as TGTGCCAGCAGTTACTCGATCACTAACGAGCAGTACTTC.